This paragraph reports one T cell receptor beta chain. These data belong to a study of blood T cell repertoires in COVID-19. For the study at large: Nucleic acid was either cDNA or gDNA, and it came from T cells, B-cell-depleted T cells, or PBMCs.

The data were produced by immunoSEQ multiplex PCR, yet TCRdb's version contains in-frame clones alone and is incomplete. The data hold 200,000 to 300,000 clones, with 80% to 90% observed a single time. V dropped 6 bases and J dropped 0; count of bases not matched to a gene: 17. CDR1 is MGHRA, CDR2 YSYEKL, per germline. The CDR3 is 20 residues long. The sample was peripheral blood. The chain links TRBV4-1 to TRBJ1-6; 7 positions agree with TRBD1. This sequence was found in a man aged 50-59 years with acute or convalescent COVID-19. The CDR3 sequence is CASSPSAWQGGSSYNSPLHF. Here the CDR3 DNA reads TGCGCCAGCAGTCCCTCAGCGTGGCAGGGGGGAAGCTCCTATAATTCACCCCTCCACTTT.